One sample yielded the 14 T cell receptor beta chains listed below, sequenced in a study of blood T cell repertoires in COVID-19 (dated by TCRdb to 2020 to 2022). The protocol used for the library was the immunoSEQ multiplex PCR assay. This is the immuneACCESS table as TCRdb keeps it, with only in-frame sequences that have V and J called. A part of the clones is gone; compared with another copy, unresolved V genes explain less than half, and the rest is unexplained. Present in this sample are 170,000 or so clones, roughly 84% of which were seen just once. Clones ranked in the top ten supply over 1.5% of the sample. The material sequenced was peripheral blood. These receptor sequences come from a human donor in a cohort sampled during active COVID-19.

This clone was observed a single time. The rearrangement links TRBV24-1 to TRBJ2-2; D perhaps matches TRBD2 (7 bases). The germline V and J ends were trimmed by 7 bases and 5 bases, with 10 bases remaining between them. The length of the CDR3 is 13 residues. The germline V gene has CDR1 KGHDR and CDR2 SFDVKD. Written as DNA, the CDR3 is TGTGCCACCAGGGGAGGGGGAACCGGGGAGCTGTTTTTT. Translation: CATRGGGTGELFF.

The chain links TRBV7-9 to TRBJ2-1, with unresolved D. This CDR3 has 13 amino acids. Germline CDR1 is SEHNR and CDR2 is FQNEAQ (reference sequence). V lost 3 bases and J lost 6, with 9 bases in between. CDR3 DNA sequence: TGTGCCAGCAGCTTCCTAGACGGCAATGAGCAGTTCTTC. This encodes CASSFLDGNEQFF. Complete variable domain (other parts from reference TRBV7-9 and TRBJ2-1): DTGVSQNPRHKITKRGQNVTFRCDPISEHNRLYWYRQTLGQGPEFLTYFQNEAQLEKSRLLSDRFSAERPKGSFSTLEIQRTEQGDSAMYLCASSFLDGNEQFFGPGTRLTVL.

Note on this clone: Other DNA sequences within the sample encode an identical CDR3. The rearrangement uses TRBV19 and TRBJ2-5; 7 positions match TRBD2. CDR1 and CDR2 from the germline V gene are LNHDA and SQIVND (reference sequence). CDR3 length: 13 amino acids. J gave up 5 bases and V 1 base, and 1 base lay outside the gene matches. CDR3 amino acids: CASSIGLAETQYF. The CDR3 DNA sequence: TGTGCCAGTAGTATAGGACTAGCTGAGACCCAGTACTTC.

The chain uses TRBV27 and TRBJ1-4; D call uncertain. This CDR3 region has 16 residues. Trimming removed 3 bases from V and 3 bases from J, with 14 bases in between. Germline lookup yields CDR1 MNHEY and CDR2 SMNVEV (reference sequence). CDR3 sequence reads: CASSFLGEASNEKLFF. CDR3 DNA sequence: TGTGCCAGCAGTTTCTTGGGAGAGGCGTCTAATGAAAAACTGTTTTTT.

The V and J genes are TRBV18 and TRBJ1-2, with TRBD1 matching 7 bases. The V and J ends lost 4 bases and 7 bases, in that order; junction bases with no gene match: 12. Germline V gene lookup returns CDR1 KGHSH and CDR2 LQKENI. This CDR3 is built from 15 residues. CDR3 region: CASSREAGGSGGYTF. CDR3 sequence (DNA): TGTGCCAGCTCACGAGAGGCAGGGGGGAGCGGTGGCTACACCTTC. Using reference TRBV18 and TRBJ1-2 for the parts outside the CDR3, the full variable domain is NAGVMQNPRHLVRRRGQEARLRCSPMKGHSHVYWYRQLPEEGLKFMVYLQKENIIDESGMPKERFSAEFPKEGPSILRIQQVVRGDSAAYFCASSREAGGSGGYTFGSGTRLTVV.

Here the CDR3 DNA reads TGTGCCAGCAGCCCAGGGGGCGCGGAGACCCAGTACTTC. Its translation: CASSPGGAETQYF. The V call is TRBV7-9, the J call TRBJ2-5; 8 nucleotides align to TRBD1. The CDR3 runs to 13 residues. CDR1 and CDR2 from the germline V gene are SEHNR and FQNEAQ (reference sequence). V shed 5 bases and J 5 bases; nucleotides not matched to a gene: 4.

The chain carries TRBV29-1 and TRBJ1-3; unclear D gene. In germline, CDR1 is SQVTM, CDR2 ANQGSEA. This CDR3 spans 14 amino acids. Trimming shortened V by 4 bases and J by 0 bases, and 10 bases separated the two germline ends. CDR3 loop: CSVVNTSSGNTIYF. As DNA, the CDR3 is TGCAGCGTTGTAAACACCAGCTCTGGAAACACCATATATTTT.

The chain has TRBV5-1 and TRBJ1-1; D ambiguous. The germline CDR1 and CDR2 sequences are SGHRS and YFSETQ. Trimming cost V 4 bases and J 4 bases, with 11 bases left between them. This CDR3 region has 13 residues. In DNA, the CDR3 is TGCGCCAGCAGCCTAGACCTTACCACTGAAGCTTTCTTT. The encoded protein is CASSLDLTTEAFF.

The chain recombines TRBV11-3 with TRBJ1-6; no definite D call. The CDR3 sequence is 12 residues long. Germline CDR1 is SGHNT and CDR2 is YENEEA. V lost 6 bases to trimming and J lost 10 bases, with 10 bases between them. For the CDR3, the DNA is TGTGCCAGCAGTCTAGGGAGGTCACCCCTCCACTTT. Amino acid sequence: CASSLGRSPLHF. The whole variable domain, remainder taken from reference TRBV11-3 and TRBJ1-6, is EAGVVQSPRYKIIEKKQPVAFWCNPISGHNTLYWYLQNLGQGPELLIRYENEEAVDDSQLPKDRFSAERLKGVDSTLKIQPAELGDSAVYLCASSLGRSPLHFGNGTRLTVT.

CDR3 sequence: CASSQVQAFSGNTIYF. The CDR3 nucleotides are TGCGCCAGCAGCCAAGTTCAGGCCTTCTCTGGAAACACCATATATTTT. The chain carries TRBV4-1 and TRBJ1-3; D remains unclear. Germline V gene sequence: CDR1 MGHRA, CDR2 YSYEKL. The V end was cut by 1 base, the J end by 0 bases, with 10 bases between. CDR3 size: 16 residues.

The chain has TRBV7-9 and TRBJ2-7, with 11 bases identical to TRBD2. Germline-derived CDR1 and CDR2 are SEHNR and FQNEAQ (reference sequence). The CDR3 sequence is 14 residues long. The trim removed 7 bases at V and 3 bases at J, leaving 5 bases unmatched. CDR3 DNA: TGTGCCAGCACCCTAGCGGGAGGAATCTACGAGCAGTACTTC. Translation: CASTLAGGIYEQYF.

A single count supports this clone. The CDR3 DNA reads TGTGCCACCAGTGACCGGACGGGGAGCAATCAGCCCCAGCATTTT. Translated: CATSDRTGSNQPQHF. The chain employs TRBV24-1 and TRBJ1-5, with D uncertain. Between the trimmed V and J ends, which lost 4 bases and 1 base, there was a span of 10 bases. The CDR3 contains 15 residues. Germline V gene lookup returns CDR1 KGHDR and CDR2 SFDVKD.

The CDR3 bases are TGTGCCAGTAGTACAGACGGTAATTCACCCCTCCACTTT. It translates to CASSTDGNSPLHF. This rearrangement joins TRBV19 to TRBJ1-6; D remains unclear. V shed 4 bases and J shed 6 bases, with 7 bases lying between them. The CDR3 totals 13 residues. The germline V gene encodes CDR1 LNHDA and CDR2 SQIVND (reference sequence).

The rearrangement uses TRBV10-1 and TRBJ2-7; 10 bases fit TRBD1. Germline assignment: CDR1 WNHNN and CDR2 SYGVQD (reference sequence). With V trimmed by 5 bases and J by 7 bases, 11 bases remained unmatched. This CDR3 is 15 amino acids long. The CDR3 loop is CASSPGTGVFGEQYF. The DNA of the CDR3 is TGCGCCAGCAGTCCCGGGACAGGGGTGTTCGGGGAGCAGTACTTC.